A single sample gave rise to the 15 T cell receptor beta chains below, sequenced in a study of shared clonotypes between healthy human individuals. The method was immunoSEQ multiplex PCR; TCRdb's version includes in-frame clones alone and lacks a portion of them. The data contain approximately 1.5 million clones, roughly 98% of them singletons. Sequencing input: naive CD4+ T cells sorted from blood. Stated subset: CD45RA+ positively selected. The receptors derive from a man aged 30-40 years in good health.

The CDR3 DNA follows: TGTGCCAGCAGCACACAGGGGATCAACGTCCTGACTTTC. Its translation: CASSTQGINVLTF. The gene calls are TRBV9 and TRBJ2-6, with 7 bases matching TRBD1. The germline CDR1 and CDR2 sequences are SGDLS and YYNGEE. V shed 4 bases and J 9 bases; nucleotides not matched to a gene: 4. This CDR3 has 13 residues.

The V call is TRBV28, the J call TRBJ1-1; TRBD1 matches at 9 bases. CDR3 length: 14 amino acids. Germline V CDR1 and CDR2: MDHEN, SYDVKM. V lost 2 bases to trimming and J lost 10 bases; unmatched junction nucleotides: 8. The DNA for the CDR3 is TGTGCCAGCAGTTTACCACAGGGGGCGGGCGGAGCTTTCTTT. This encodes CASSLPQGAGGAFF.

V usage is TRBV15 and J usage is TRBJ1-2, with D tentatively TRBD1 (5 bases). Germline V lookup: CDR1 LNHNV, CDR2 YYDKDF (reference sequence). V was shortened by 0 bases and J by 6 bases, with 11 bases between the two germline ends. The CDR3 loop spans 14 amino acids. Written as DNA, the CDR3 is TGTGCCACCAGCAGAGAGTGGGGCATCGATGGCTACACCTTC. The encoded protein is CATSREWGIDGYTF.

The V and J genes are TRBV5-6 and TRBJ2-7; 7 nucleotides line up with TRBD1. V shed 3 bases, J shed 5 bases, and the junction held 8 bases outside the gene matches. The CDR3 has 14 residues. Germline assignment: CDR1 SGHDT and CDR2 YYEEEE. The CDR3 bases are TGTGCCAGCAGCTCGACAGGGCCAGGTGACGAGCAGTACTTC. Protein product: CASSSTGPGDEQYF.

The chain is built from TRBV9 and TRBJ1-5, with a weak D call TRBD1 (6 bases). From germline, CDR1 is SGDLS and CDR2 YYNGEE. The CDR3 sequence is 14 residues long. V was shortened by 0 bases and J by 9 bases, with 13 bases between the two germline ends. The CDR3 DNA reads TGTGCCAGCAGCGTAGATGAGGGGGAGGGGCCCCAGCATTTT. Translating it yields CASSVDEGEGPQHF. Combining the CDR3 with reference TRBV9 and TRBJ1-5 gives the whole variable domain DSGVTQTPKHLITATGQRVTLRCSPRSGDLSVYWYQQSLDQGLQFLIQYYNGEERAKGNILERFSAQQFPDLHSELNLSSLELGDSALYFCASSVDEGEGPQHFGDGTRLSIL.

This chain joins TRBV5-1 and TRBJ2-7; 9 nucleotides agree with TRBD2. The CDR3 loop spans 16 amino acids. Germline trimming cut 1 base from V and 0 bases from J; bases unmatched to any gene: 5. The V gene's germline CDR1 is SGHRS and CDR2 YFSETQ. CDR3 protein: CASSLPLAGSSYEQYF. The CDR3 DNA is TGCGCCAGCAGCTTGCCGCTAGCGGGGAGCTCCTACGAGCAGTACTTC.

The gene calls are TRBV25-1 and TRBJ2-7; TRBD1 might be the D (6 bases). This CDR3 has 11 amino acids. The V and J ends lost 5 bases and 6 bases respectively, with 8 bases between them. Germline values: CDR1 MGHDK, CDR2 SYGVNS. CDR3 sequence reads: CASSRGSEQYF. Here the CDR3 DNA reads TGTGCCAGCAGTAGGGGGTCCGAGCAGTACTTC.

The chain couples TRBV30 to TRBJ1-2; D possibly corresponds to TRBD1 (6 bases). CDR3 size: 18 residues. The V and J ends lost 4 bases and 8 bases respectively, with 32 bases between them. The V gene's germline CDR1 is GTSNPN and CDR2 SVGIG (reference sequence). CDR3 sequence (DNA): TGTGCCTGGAAAGGGGGGTACTTCGGAGAGGACCGTCCGGGAGGCTACACCTTC. It codes for CAWKGGYFGEDRPGGYTF.

The chain has TRBV4-1 and TRBJ2-7, with 10 bases that match TRBD2. Germline CDR1 reads MGHRA; CDR2 reads YSYEKL. CDR3 length equals 19 residues. Germline trimming cut 0 bases from V and 3 bases from J; bases unmatched to any gene: 14. CDR3 loop: CASSQDIYLMTSGRYEQYF. Here the CDR3 DNA reads TGCGCCAGCAGCCAAGATATATATTTGATGACTAGCGGGCGCTACGAGCAGTACTTC.

The gene calls are TRBV6-5 and TRBJ2-1; tentatively, D is TRBD2 (6 bases). CDR1 is MNHEY, CDR2 SVGAGI, per germline. This CDR3 is 15 amino acids long. V dropped 7 bases and J dropped 8 bases, with 21 bases sitting between them. CDR3 bases: TGTGCCAGCACCGTCAGACTAGGTTTGCAGCATGAGCAGTTCTTC. This gives the protein CASTVRLGLQHEQFF.

The V and J genes are TRBV7-2 and TRBJ2-2; tentative D call: TRBD1 (6 bases). The CDR3 consists of 14 residues. With 3 bases removed from V and 6 bases from J, the gap between germline ends came to 11 bases. Germline assignment: CDR1 SGHTA and CDR2 FQGNSA. The CDR3 DNA sequence: TGTGCCAGCAGCTTTACAGGGCAGGCCGGGGAGCTGTTTTTT. It encodes CASSFTGQAGELFF.

This clone has a handful of counts. Other DNA sequences within the sample encode an identical CDR3. The rearrangement uses TRBV7-2 and TRBJ2-7, with D unresolved. The CDR3 has 11 amino acids. V was clipped by 2 bases and J by 3 bases, with 2 bases between them. CDR1 and CDR2 (germline): SGHTA, FQGNSA. The CDR3 spells CASSLNYEQYF. The DNA of the CDR3 is TGTGCCAGCAGCTTAAACTACGAGCAGTACTTC.

The rearrangement uses TRBV5-6 and TRBJ2-1; 11 bases fit TRBD2. With 4 bases clipped from V and 6 bases from J, the junction kept 9 bases outside the gene matches. This CDR3 has 16 residues. The germline V gene encodes CDR1 SGHDT and CDR2 YYEEEE. The CDR3: CASSPPRLAGRNEQFF. The CDR3 nucleotides read TGTGCCAGCAGCCCCCCTAGACTAGCGGGACGCAATGAGCAGTTCTTC.

The chain links TRBV7-2 to TRBJ2-7; the D is unclear. Trimming cost V 5 bases and J 4 bases, with 12 bases left between them. CDR1 is SGHTA, CDR2 FQGNSA, per germline. The CDR3 covers 13 residues. In DNA form, the CDR3 reads TGTGCCAGCAGCCCTGATAGGTTGTACGAGCAGTACTTC. This translates into CASSPDRLYEQYF.

V and J are TRBV10-3 and TRBJ1-1; TRBD1 agrees at 8 bases. Germline V gene lookup returns CDR1 ENHRY and CDR2 SYGVKD. This CDR3 is built from 14 residues. With 4 bases clipped from V and 6 bases from J, the junction kept 7 bases outside the gene matches. This CDR3 is CAISGSGTGPEAFF. The CDR3 nucleotides are TGTGCCATCAGTGGCTCCGGGACAGGCCCTGAAGCTTTCTTT.